Sequencing of this T cell receptor (beta chain) was carried out in a study of response to subunit inactivated influenza vaccine. The CDR3 runs 15 residues. CDR1 and CDR2 from the germline V gene are SGHTA and FQGNSA. Trimming took 2 bases from V and 3 from J; bases not matched to a gene: 4. TCRdb re-analysed the RT-PCR reads in MiXCR, keeping a single row per CDR3 protein. The table has around 200,000 distinct CDR3 sequences, around 9.2% seen once. Overall study results and limits: Few new T cells, the authors suggested, are recruited by each seasonal influenza vaccination.

This clonotype was seen more than once but under ten times. Antigen unknown. The TCR comes from a man between 45 and 60 years old who received an inactivated influenza vaccine. The source was non-naive T cells sorted from PBMCs, collected on the day of vaccination. The chain combines TRBV7-2 with TRBJ2-3, with 8 nucleotides matching TRBD2. The CDR3 sequence: CASSLRASGTDTQYF. The CDR3 DNA reads TGTGCCAGCAGCTTAAGGGCTAGCGGGACAGATACGCAGTATTTT.